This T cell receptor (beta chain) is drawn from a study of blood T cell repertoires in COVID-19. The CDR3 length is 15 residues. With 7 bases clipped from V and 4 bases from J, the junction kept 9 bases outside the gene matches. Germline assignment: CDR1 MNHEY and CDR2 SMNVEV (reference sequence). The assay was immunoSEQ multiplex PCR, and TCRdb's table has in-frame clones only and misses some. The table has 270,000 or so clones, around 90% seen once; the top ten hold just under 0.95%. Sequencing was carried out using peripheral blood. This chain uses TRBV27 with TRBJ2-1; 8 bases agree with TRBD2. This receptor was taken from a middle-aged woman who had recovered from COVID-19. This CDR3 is CASNKAGATYNEQFF. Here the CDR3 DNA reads TGTGCCAGCAACAAAGCGGGAGCGACTTACAATGAGCAGTTCTTC.